Listed here are 24 T cell receptor beta chains from one sample, sequenced in a study of T cell responses to AZD1222 COVID-19 vaccine. TCRdb's table, derived via immunoSEQ multiplex PCR, lists solely in-frame clones and lacks some. The sample includes about 200,000 clones, approximately 93% seen only once; the top ten take around 1%. Specimen: peripheral blood, collected 28 days after the second AZD1222 dose. These receptor sequences come from an adult who received the AZD1222 COVID-19 vaccine.

This chain joins TRBV25-1 and TRBJ2-5; 8 nucleotides match TRBD1. The CDR3 sequence is 13 residues long. J gave up 4 bases and V 6 bases, and 4 bases lay outside the gene matches. In germline, CDR1 is MGHDK, CDR2 SYGVNS. CDR3 protein: CASRTGVGETQYF. The DNA for the CDR3 is TGTGCCAGCAGGACAGGGGTGGGAGAGACCCAGTACTTC.

This rearrangement joins TRBV6-5 to TRBJ1-2; no clear D. The V gene lost 0 bases and the J gene lost 6 bases, with 8 bases spanning the gap. The germline V gene has CDR1 MNHEY and CDR2 SVGAGI. The CDR3 contains 13 residues. CDR3 in DNA: TGTGCCAGCAGTTACTCAGTCTCTAATGGCTACACCTTC. Protein: CASSYSVSNGYTF.

The rearrangement joins TRBV3-1 (or the pseudogene TRBV3-2) to TRBJ1-4, with D possibly matching TRBD1 (5 bases). This CDR3 comprises 14 residues. The ends were cut back, 4 bases at V and 2 bases at J, with 8 bases in the middle. Germline CDR1 reads LGHDT; CDR2 reads YNNKEL (reference sequence). The chain's CDR3 is CASSLGGTNEKLFF. DNA of the CDR3: TGTGCCAGCAGCCTGGGGGGGACTAATGAAAAACTGTTTTTT.

V usage is TRBV6-5 and J usage is TRBJ2-7, with a possible D match to TRBD1 (6 bases). The CDR3 has 14 amino acids. V gave up 2 bases and J gave up 4 bases, with 12 bases separating them. Germline values: CDR1 MNHEY, CDR2 SVGAGI. The CDR3 DNA sequence: TGTGCCAGCAGTTACCCGGGACAACCATACGAGCAGTACTTC. Its protein is CASSYPGQPYEQYF.

V and J are TRBV5-1 and TRBJ2-7, with D perhaps TRBD1 or TRBD2 (5 bases each). The V and J ends lost 4 bases and 7 bases respectively, with 21 bases between them. Germline CDR1 is SGHRS and CDR2 is YFSETQ. CDR3 size: 15 residues. Here the CDR3 reads CASSKDRPGQQEQYF. CDR3 nucleotides: TGCGCCAGCAGCAAGGATAGGCCGGGGCAGCAGGAGCAGTACTTC.

The chain carries TRBV27 and TRBJ2-4; D assignment may be TRBD1 or TRBD2 (5 bases each). Between the trimmed V and J ends, which lost 0 bases and 4 bases, there was a span of 10 bases. This CDR3 is built from 15 residues. Germline V gene lookup returns CDR1 MNHEY and CDR2 SMNVEV (reference sequence). The CDR3: CASSLSGTGKNIQYF. CDR3 nucleotide sequence: TGTGCCAGCAGTTTATCCGGGACGGGGAAAAACATTCAGTACTTC.

V usage is TRBV3-1 (or the pseudogene TRBV3-2) and J usage is TRBJ2-3; 9 nucleotides agree with TRBD2. After removal of 0 bases from V and 3 bases from J, the junction contained 10 bases not matched to a gene. The CDR3 has 18 residues. Germline CDR1 and CDR2: LGHDT and YNNKEL (reference sequence). CDR3 residues: CASSQDGTSSSRTDTQYF. DNA of the CDR3: TGTGCCAGCAGCCAAGATGGGACTAGCTCGAGCCGAACAGATACGCAGTATTTT.

As concerns this clone: Other DNA sequences of this sample code for an identical CDR3. The V and J genes are TRBV3-1 (or the pseudogene TRBV3-2) and TRBJ1-2; D is undetermined. The germline gives CDR1 LGHDT, CDR2 YNNKEL (reference sequence). The length of the CDR3 is 14 residues. With 3 bases removed from V and 2 bases from J, the gap between germline ends came to 10 bases. The chain's CDR3 is CASSHQGGNYGYTF. The CDR3 nucleotides read TGTGCCAGCAGCCACCAAGGAGGGAACTATGGCTACACCTTC.

The rearrangement joins TRBV27 to TRBJ2-7; D gene ambiguous. Trimming stripped 0 bases from V and 2 bases from J, with 11 bases between. Per germline, CDR1 MNHEY and CDR2 SMNVEV (reference sequence). CDR3 length equals 15 residues. This chain's CDR3 is CASSLSATITYEQYF. CDR3 coding DNA: TGTGCCAGCAGTTTATCCGCAACTATTACCTACGAGCAGTACTTC.

This chain uses TRBV4-3 with TRBJ2-2; D remains ambiguous. This CDR3 is 18 amino acids long. V was cut by 4 bases and J by 0 bases, with 18 bases left in between. Per germline, CDR1 LGHNA and CDR2 YSLEER. The CDR3, as DNA: TGCGCCAGCAGCCCCATTCTCGACCGAGCTACGAACACCGGGGAGCTGTTTTTT. It specifies CASSPILDRATNTGELFF.

A single count supports this clone. The chain employs TRBV11-2 and TRBJ1-1; D not resolved. Germline CDR1 is SGHAT and CDR2 is FQNNGV. This CDR3 region has 12 residues. V gave up 2 bases and J gave up 6 bases, with 7 bases separating them. Here the CDR3 reads CASSLFSPEAFF. The CDR3 coding sequence is TGTGCCAGCAGCTTATTTTCTCCTGAAGCTTTCTTT. Supplemented by reference TRBV11-2 and TRBJ1-1, the full variable domain reads EAGVAQSPRYKIIEKRQSVAFWCNPISGHATLYWYQQILGQGPKLLIQFQNNGVVDDSQLPKDRFSAERLKGVDSTLKIQPAKLEDSAVYLCASSLFSPEAFFGQGTRLTVV.

The V gene is TRBV5-1, the J gene TRBJ1-3, with TRBD1 as a possible D gene (5 bases). V was shortened by 0 bases and J by 8 bases, with 15 bases between the two germline ends. Germline-derived CDR1 and CDR2 are SGHRS and YFSETQ. CDR3 length: 15 amino acids. The CDR3 spells CASSLELGRGYTIYF. CDR3 bases: TGCGCCAGCAGCTTGGAATTGGGACGTGGGTACACCATATATTTT.

This clone was seen only once. The chain links TRBV6-6 to TRBJ2-4; perhaps D is TRBD1 or TRBD2 (5 bases each). The CDR3 is 13 amino acids. The germline V and J ends were trimmed by 4 bases and 1 base, with 5 bases remaining between them. The V gene's germline CDR1 is MNHNY and CDR2 SVGAGI (reference sequence). CDR3 DNA: TGTGCCAGCAGTTGGGGGGCCAAAAACATTCAGTACTTC. Encoded protein: CASSWGAKNIQYF.

This clone was seen more than once but under ten times. DNA of the CDR3: TGTGCCAGCAGCGAGGGGCGACAGAGCTATGGCTACACCTTC. This encodes CASSEGRQSYGYTF. The V call is TRBV9, the J call TRBJ1-2; weak D call: TRBD1 (5 bases). Per the germline V gene, CDR1 is SGDLS and CDR2 is YYNGEE. CDR3 length: 14 residues. V was shortened by 3 bases and J by 4 bases, with 13 bases between the two germline ends. Using reference TRBV9 and TRBJ1-2 for the parts outside the CDR3, the full variable domain is DSGVTQTPKHLITATGQRVTLRCSPRSGDLSVYWYQQSLDQGLQFLIQYYNGEERAKGNILERFSAQQFPDLHSELNLSSLELGDSALYFCASSEGRQSYGYTFGSGTRLTVV.

This clone was seen only once. CDR3 sequence reads: CASSADAGTDGYTF. DNA for the CDR3: TGTGCCAGCAGTGCCGACGCCGGGACAGATGGCTACACCTTC. The chain recombines TRBV6-2 or TRBV6-3 with TRBJ1-2, with 7 bases matching TRBD1. The trim removed 5 bases at V and 6 bases at J, leaving 9 bases unmatched. This CDR3 contains 14 residues. Germline V CDR1 and CDR2: MNHEY, SVGEGT.

The gene calls are TRBV5-5 and TRBJ1-2; D possibly corresponds to TRBD1 (5 bases). This CDR3 comprises 14 residues. V lost 4 bases and J lost 4, with 14 bases in between. CDR1 and CDR2 from the germline V gene are SGHKS and YYEKEE (reference sequence). This CDR3 is CASSPSGGGYGYTF. The DNA for the CDR3 is TGTGCCAGCAGCCCGAGCGGTGGGGGCTATGGCTACACCTTC.

This chain links TRBV13 with TRBJ1-3; D remains unclear. This CDR3 region has 16 residues. Trimming cost V 5 bases and J 3 bases, with 17 bases left between them. Germline loops: CDR1 PRHDT, CDR2 FYEKMQ (reference sequence). Here the CDR3 reads CASSPPAVWGGNTIYF. As DNA, the CDR3 is TGTGCCAGCAGCCCCCCTGCGGTTTGGGGTGGAAACACCATATATTTT.

This rearrangement joins TRBV7-9 to TRBJ2-2, with D uncertain. Germline CDR1 and CDR2: SEHNR and FQNEAQ (reference sequence). The CDR3 totals 11 residues. V lost 7 bases and J 5 bases, leaving 5 bases between the germline ends. The CDR3 loop is CASKKTGELFF. The CDR3 DNA follows: TGTGCCAGCAAGAAGACCGGGGAGCTGTTTTTT.

The chain has TRBV10-3 and TRBJ2-7; 8 bases fit TRBD1. The trim removed 8 bases at V and 2 bases at J, leaving 5 bases unmatched. The CDR3 runs 13 residues. Germline V lookup: CDR1 ENHRY, CDR2 SYGVKD. DNA for the CDR3: TGTGCCATCGGTGGACAGGGTGCCTACGAGCAGTACTTC. Translating it yields CAIGGQGAYEQYF.

The V gene is TRBV27, the J gene TRBJ2-2, with D perhaps given as TRBD1 or TRBD2 (5 bases each). Germline V gene sequence: CDR1 MNHEY, CDR2 SMNVEV (reference sequence). The length of the CDR3 is 13 residues. V gave up 3 bases and J gave up 4 bases, with 6 bases separating them. CDR3 protein: CASSLRGTGELFF. The CDR3 bases are TGTGCCAGCAGTTTGAGGGGCACCGGGGAGCTGTTTTTT.

V and J are TRBV13 and TRBJ2-1; D call uncertain. V lost 7 bases, J lost 3 bases, and 7 bases lay in between. The CDR3 consists of 12 residues. CDR1 is PRHDT, CDR2 FYEKMQ, per germline (reference sequence). The CDR3 bases are TGTGCCAGCAAAGAACTCTACAATGAGCAGTTCTTC. Amino acid sequence: CASKELYNEQFF.

The chain has TRBV6-2 or TRBV6-3 and TRBJ1-2; D remains ambiguous. Trimming cost V 1 base and J 4 bases, with 10 bases left between them. CDR3 size: 14 residues. Germline values: CDR1 MNHEY, CDR2 SVGEGT. In DNA form, the CDR3 reads TGTGCCAGCAGTTACTACGGGGAGGGCTATGGCTACACCTTC. As protein: CASSYYGEGYGYTF.

V and J are TRBV28 and TRBJ2-2; D may be TRBD1 (6 bases). From germline, CDR1 is MDHEN and CDR2 SYDVKM. This CDR3 comprises 19 residues. V gave up 3 bases and J gave up 0 bases, with 20 bases separating them. CDR3 sequence: CASSFPGVPLIPNTGELFF. For the CDR3, the DNA is TGTGCCAGCAGTTTCCCAGGGGTGCCCCTGATACCGAACACCGGGGAGCTGTTTTTT.

The CDR3 DNA is TGCGCCAGCAGCAGGGAGACTCGATCTGGGGCCAACGTCCTGACTTTC. Protein: CASSRETRSGANVLTF. V and J are TRBV5-1 and TRBJ2-6; D might be TRBD2 (5 bases). Germline lookup yields CDR1 SGHRS and CDR2 YFSETQ. Trimming stripped 4 bases from V and 1 base from J, with 12 bases between. The CDR3 covers 16 residues.